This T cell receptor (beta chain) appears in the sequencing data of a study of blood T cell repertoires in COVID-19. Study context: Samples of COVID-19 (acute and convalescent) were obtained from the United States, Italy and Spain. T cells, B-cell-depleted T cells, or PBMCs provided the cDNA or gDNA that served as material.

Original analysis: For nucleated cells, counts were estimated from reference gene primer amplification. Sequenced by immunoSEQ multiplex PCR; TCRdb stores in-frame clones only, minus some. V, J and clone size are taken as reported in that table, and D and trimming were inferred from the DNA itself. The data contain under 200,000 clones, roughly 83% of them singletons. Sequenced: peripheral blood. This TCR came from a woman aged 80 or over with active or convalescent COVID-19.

In nucleotides, the CDR3 is TGTGCCAGCAGCGCGGGTGGACTAGCGGGGACAGATACGCAGTATTTT. Translation: CASSAGGLAGTDTQYF. The chain carries TRBV13 and TRBJ2-3; 12 positions match TRBD2. The CDR3 runs 16 residues. J was trimmed by 3 bases and V by 5 bases; bases with no gene match: 6. Germline values: CDR1 PRHDT, CDR2 FYEKMQ (reference sequence).